Listed here are 6 T cell receptor beta chains from one sample, sequenced in a study of blood T cell repertoires in COVID-19. Clones were read by immunoSEQ multiplex PCR, and TCRdb kept only the in-frame ones, dropping some. This sample has tens of thousands of clones; roughly 91% occur once, and the top ten carry approximately 2.6%. The source material was peripheral blood. The receptors here all came from a man in his 70s with acute or convalescent COVID-19.

The V call is TRBV20-1, the J call TRBJ2-7; 9 nucleotides match TRBD2. Per germline, CDR1 DFQATT and CDR2 SNEGSKA (reference sequence). The CDR3 totals 15 residues. Trimming removed 3 bases from V and 0 bases from J; junction bases left unmatched: 6. Here the CDR3 reads CSASNLAGSSYEQYF. The CDR3 coding sequence is TGCAGTGCTAGTAACCTAGCGGGGAGCTCCTACGAGCAGTACTTC.

The rearrangement uses TRBV19 and TRBJ2-5, with 8 bases fitting TRBD2. The V gene's germline CDR1 is LNHDA and CDR2 SQIVND (reference sequence). This CDR3 is 14 amino acids long. V lost 4 bases, J lost 2 bases, and 3 bases stayed unmatched. The CDR3 sequence is CASSRGLEQETQYF. In nucleotides, the CDR3 is TGTGCCAGTAGTAGGGGACTAGAGCAAGAGACCCAGTACTTC.

The chain joins TRBV24-1 to TRBJ2-1, with 7 bases lining up with TRBD1. Germline assignment: CDR1 KGHDR and CDR2 SFDVKD. The V and J ends lost 4 bases and 12 bases, in that order; junction bases with no gene match: 14. The CDR3 is 15 amino acids. CDR3 in amino acids: CATSDRDRPTKGQFF. CDR3 nucleotides: TGTGCCACCAGTGACCGGGACAGACCCACTAAGGGGCAGTTCTTC.

The rearrangement uses TRBV27 and TRBJ2-5; possible D gene TRBD2, 7 bases. Trimming removed 3 bases from V and 4 bases from J, with 12 bases in between. The CDR3 has 14 residues. From germline, CDR1 is MNHEY and CDR2 SMNVEV (reference sequence). The CDR3 nucleotides read TGTGCCAGCAGTTTTAGGGGGGGTCGAGAGACCCAGTACTTC. It is translated as CASSFRGGRETQYF.

This rearrangement joins TRBV9 to TRBJ1-2; D not resolved. CDR3 length: 16 amino acids. Trimming removed 0 bases from V and 5 bases from J, with 17 bases in between. From germline, CDR1 is SGDLS and CDR2 YYNGEE. The CDR3 protein is CASSVVGGVPSYGYTF. CDR3 coding DNA: TGTGCCAGCAGCGTAGTAGGAGGAGTCCCTAGTTATGGCTACACCTTC.

This clone was observed a handful of times. The genes are TRBV7-3 and TRBJ2-1; 8 bases fit TRBD2. The V and J ends lost 5 bases and 7 bases, in that order; junction bases with no gene match: 10. CDR3 length: 15 residues. Germline V gives CDR1 SGHTA, CDR2 FQGTGA. CDR3 region: CASSRAFSGVNEQFF. CDR3 nucleotide sequence: TGTGCCAGCAGCCGAGCCTTTAGCGGGGTTAATGAGCAGTTCTTC.